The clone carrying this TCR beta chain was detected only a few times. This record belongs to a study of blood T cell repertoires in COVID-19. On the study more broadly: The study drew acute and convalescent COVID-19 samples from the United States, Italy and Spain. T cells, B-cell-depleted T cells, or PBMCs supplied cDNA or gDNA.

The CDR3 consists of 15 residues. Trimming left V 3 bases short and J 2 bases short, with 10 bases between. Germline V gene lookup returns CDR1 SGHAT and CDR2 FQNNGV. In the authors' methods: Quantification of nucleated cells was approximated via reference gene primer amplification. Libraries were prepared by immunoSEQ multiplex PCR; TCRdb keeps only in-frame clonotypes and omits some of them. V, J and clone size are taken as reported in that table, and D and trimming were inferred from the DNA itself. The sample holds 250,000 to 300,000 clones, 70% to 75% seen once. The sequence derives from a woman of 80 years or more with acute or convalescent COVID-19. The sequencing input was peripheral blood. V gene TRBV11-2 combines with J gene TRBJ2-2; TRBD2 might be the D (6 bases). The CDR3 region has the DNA TGTGCCAGCAGCTTCAGGACTATAAACACCGGGGAGCTGTTTTTT. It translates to CASSFRTINTGELFF.